The sequence of this T cell receptor beta chain was determined in a study of patients and donors after allogeneic stem cell transplantation (dated by TCRdb to 2020 to 2021). This clonotype occurred a few times. The antigen this receptor binds is unknown. Base qualities are not provided; no much larger clone lies one nucleotide away. From the cysteine up to the phenylalanine, the CDR3 has a length of 13 residues. Just CDR3 DNA is preserved here, 39 bases in frame from base 1. CDR1 SQVTM and CDR2 ANQGSEA were looked up in the germline V gene. V is trimmed back by 8 bases and J by 5 bases, and the junction contains 4 bases that no gene match accounts for. The library relied on RT-PCR. Sequencing took place on a NextSeq 550. In TCRdb, the public reads were trimmed at Q25 with fastp and aligned with MiXCR, with productive beta chains retained. Entries are consolidated by CDR3 protein sequence, retaining the most common genes and DNA. The sample table records about 230,000 distinct CDR3 sequences; 14% of these occur just once. Of the sample, roughly 11% falls within the top ten clones.

The sequenced sample consisted of blood, either unsorted or a sorted T cell fraction (not recorded which). This TCR was recovered from a human donor who was either an allogeneic HSCT recipient or a stem cell or donor lymphocyte infusion donor (not recorded which). It is not recorded whose cells these are; they may come from a transplant donor. This receptor chain uses TRBV29-1 and TRBJ2-2; the central 11 bases match TRBD1. CDR3 reads: CSHWDRGTGELFF. The DNA sequence reads TGCAGCCACTGGGACAGGGGGACCGGGGAGCTGTTTTTT.